The clone carrying this T cell receptor (beta chain) was recorded once. This sample is part of a study of blood T cell repertoires in COVID-19. Trimming at V came to 1 base and at J to 9 bases, leaving 9 bases not matched to a gene. Per the germline V gene, CDR1 is SGHDN and CDR2 is FVKESK. The CDR3 has 14 amino acids. The method was immunoSEQ multiplex PCR; TCRdb's version includes in-frame clones alone and lacks a portion of them. The sample holds 400,000 to 500,000 clones, more than 70% seen once. Participant-given clinical history determined each cohort assignment. Material: PBMCs or T cells enriched from blood (not recorded which). The receptor was isolated from a woman aged 18-35 years who had been exposed to COVID-19. V gene TRBV14 combines with J gene TRBJ2-7, with 7 bases aligning to TRBD1. For the CDR3, the DNA is TGTGCCAGCAGCCAAGGGGACAGCCGTTTCGCGCAGTACTTC. Amino acids: CASSQGDSRFAQYF.